This T cell receptor (beta chain) was sequenced for a study of PD-L1 blockade in urothelial cancer. Study background: Prior chemotherapy ranged from 0 to 3 regimens per patient.

Every PCR was spiked with synthetic TCR analog templates. Clones were sequenced by immunoSEQ multiplex PCR, and TCRdb holds only the in-frame ones, with some missing. The table records 50,000 or so clones, approximately 84% of them present only once. The sequence derives from a man aged 40-49 years with urothelial cancer. This specimen consisted of PBMCs, obtained around atezolizumab (anti-PD-L1) treatment.

CDR3 amino acids: CASSPNRGTGHPGELFF. DNA for the CDR3: TGTGCCAGCTCCCCCAATCGCGGGACAGGCCACCCCGGGGAGCTGTTTTTT. The chain carries TRBV18 and TRBJ2-2; TRBD1 aligns across 8 bases. The CDR3 loop spans 17 amino acids. J was trimmed by 6 bases and V by 6 bases; bases with no gene match: 15. Germline CDR1 is KGHSH and CDR2 is LQKENI.